This TCR beta chain was identified during a study of T cell changes during pregnancy in multiple sclerosis. Sequencing used immunoSEQ multiplex PCR; TCRdb keeps in-frame clones, though not all of them. The sample shows around 35,000 clones, about nine tenths of them seen only once. CDR3 length: 13 amino acids. Looked up from germline, CDR1 is SNHLY and CDR2 is FYNNEI. The V gene end was trimmed by 11 bases and the J gene end by 2 bases; junction bases not matched to a gene: 5. This receptor was identified in a female donor with multiple sclerosis, enrolled in a pregnancy study. This chain joins TRBV2 and TRBJ1-5, with TRBD1 matching over 8 bases. The sequenced sample was CD8+ T cells from peripheral blood mononuclear cells, obtained after pregnancy. In DNA form, the CDR3 reads TGTGCCTCCATGACAGGGGGCAATCAGCCCCAGCATTTT. Translating it yields CASMTGGNQPQHF.